The sequence of this T cell receptor beta chain was determined in a study of T cells after yellow fever vaccination. The study, taken as a whole, reports: Clones from primary vaccination mostly reappeared after the booster (96% CD4, roughly 87% CD8). The CD4 and CD8 compartments had a small share of their clonotypes in common.

One entry per CDR3 protein results from TCRdb running MiXCR on the 5' RACE reads. The repertoire holds 350,000 to 450,000 distinct CDR3 sequences, with over 5% as singletons. Details on this clonotype: Its antigen is currently unknown.

Trimming left V 11 bases short and J 0 bases short, with 26 bases between. This CDR3 is built from 18 residues. Germline CDR1 is SNHLY and CDR2 is FYNNEI. This rearrangement joins TRBV2 to TRBJ2-1, with D uncertain. Sequenced here: PBMCs, sampled 5 days after the yellow fever booster vaccination. The sequence was collected from a man aged 30-40 years who received the YFV17D yellow fever vaccine. CDR3 residues: CAFCLTPLTSSSYNEQFF. As DNA, the CDR3 is TGTGCCTTCTGTTTAACCCCCCTCACATCCAGCTCCTACAATGAGCAGTTCTTC.